The clone carrying this T cell receptor beta chain was seen only a few times. Its antigen is undetermined. The junction departs from the called germline gene at one end, perhaps through a read error. This specimen belongs to a study of cytomegalovirus exposure and HLA in healthy donors. Across the whole study: Prior work identified around 120 million unique TCR beta sequences in roughly 180 million T cells. Among the approximately 400 genotyped donors, 65% to 90% were placed in the Caucasian-associated ancestry cluster.

60 Vbeta and 13 Jbeta primers were used in PCR. Clones were read by immunoSEQ multiplex PCR, and TCRdb kept only the in-frame ones, dropping some. The data contain about 98,000 clones, approximately 87% of them singletons. Germline V gene data show CDR1 as SEHNR and CDR2 as FQNEAQ (reference sequence). CDR3 size: 13 residues. The study's findings and limits: Upon later analysis, HLA-associated TCR beta chains proved more clonally expanded than other, equally common chains. Researchers reported that three CMV-associated chains were confirmed in vitro as CMV antigen-specific.

The material sequenced was PBMCs. V usage is TRBV7-9 and J usage is TRBJ2-7; D is unresolved. This TCR came from a man in his forties in good health and CMV-seronegative. In DNA, the CDR3 is TGTTCCAGCAGCTTAACGGGTGTAGGCGAGCAGTACTTC. Amino acids: CSSSLTGVGEQYF.